A single sample is the source of the 27 T cell receptor beta chains below, sequenced in a study of T cells in tuberculosis. Sequencing was performed with immunoSEQ multiplex PCR; in TCRdb, only in-frame clones are kept and a portion is missing. The table lists 40,000 to 45,000 clones, around 94% of them singletons, with 1.5% to 2% in the top ten. Material for sequencing was PBMCs. The receptors were sampled from a donor aged 5 to 30 with latent tuberculosis or without tuberculosis infection. Some clones in this sample may be carry-over from other donors' samples.

CDR3 nucleotides: TGTGCCAGCAGCCAAGGTGCCCCCGGGACAATGTACGAGCAGTACTTC. This encodes CASSQGAPGTMYEQYF. The chain has TRBV4-2 and TRBJ2-7, with TRBD1 as a possible D gene (6 bases). V shed 1 base and J shed 4 bases, with 17 bases lying between them. The CDR3 has 16 residues. In germline, CDR1 is LGHNA, CDR2 YNFKEQ.

V gene TRBV10-3 combines with J gene TRBJ2-1; 10 bases fit TRBD2. This CDR3 has 15 residues. Trimming took 5 bases from V and 4 from J; bases not matched to a gene: 5. Germline V CDR1 and CDR2: ENHRY, SYGVKD. CDR3 protein: CAISLSGRGYNEQFF. The DNA of the CDR3 is TGTGCCATCAGTCTAAGCGGGAGGGGATACAATGAGCAGTTCTTC.

The table lists this clone with a count of one. The CDR3: CASSFGQGQETQYF. The CDR3 DNA is TGTGCCAGCAGCTTTGGACAGGGCCAAGAGACCCAGTACTTC. V is TRBV7-2 and J is TRBJ2-5; 8 bases align to TRBD1. This CDR3 region has 14 residues. J lost 1 base, V lost 3 bases, and 1 base had no gene match. Germline CDR1 is SGHTA and CDR2 is FQGNSA.

V gene TRBV5-1 combines with J gene TRBJ2-5; possibly TRBD1 for D (5 bases). Germline values: CDR1 SGHRS, CDR2 YFSETQ. Trimming took off 1 base at V and 5 bases at J, with 15 bases between the two ends. The length of the CDR3 is 15 residues. CDR3 loop: CASSLPQGDLETQYF. DNA of the CDR3: TGCGCCAGCAGCTTGCCCCAGGGCGACTTGGAGACCCAGTACTTC.

This clone appeared a single time. In nucleotides, the CDR3 is TGTGCCACCACAACCAGGTCTAACTATGGCTACACCTTC. Translated, it gives CATTTRSNYGYTF. The chain employs TRBV19 and TRBJ1-2; D is unclear. V was cut by 10 bases and J by 0 bases, with 12 bases left in between. The CDR3 has 13 amino acids. The germline V gene has CDR1 LNHDA and CDR2 SQIVND (reference sequence).

The chain links TRBV28 to TRBJ1-1; 11 positions agree with TRBD1. CDR3 length equals 19 residues. The germline V gene has CDR1 MDHEN and CDR2 SYDVKM. Trimming took 6 bases from V and 5 from J; bases not matched to a gene: 20. This CDR3 reads CASSSINPGQGVFFTEAFF. The CDR3 DNA reads as TGTGCCAGCAGCTCGATAAATCCGGGACAGGGGGTCTTTTTTACTGAAGCTTTCTTT.

Judged by abundance, this clone is medium-sized (0.01 to 0.1%). This sequence joins TRBV7-6 and TRBJ2-2, with D possibly being TRBD1 (5 bases). V lost 4 bases, J lost 2 bases, and 11 bases lay in between. Germline CDR1 SGHVS, CDR2 FNYEAQ. The CDR3 loop spans 15 amino acids. CDR3 amino acids: CASSSRRTNTGELFF. DNA of the CDR3: TGTGCCAGCAGCTCACGCAGGACAAACACCGGGGAGCTGTTTTTT.

This chain uses TRBV7-3 with TRBJ2-1; D possibly corresponds to TRBD2 (6 bases). Trimming removed 3 bases from V and 6 bases from J, with 15 bases in between. The CDR3 length is 15 residues. Germline V gene lookup returns CDR1 SGHTA and CDR2 FQGTGA. CDR3: CASSFTGTWGNEQFF. The CDR3 DNA is TGTGCCAGCAGCTTCACCGGGACTTGGGGCAATGAGCAGTTCTTC. The variable domain in full, completed from reference TRBV7-3 and TRBJ2-1, reads GAGVSQTPSNKVTEKGKYVELRCDPISGHTALYWYRQSLGQGPEFLIYFQGTGAADDSGLPNDRFFAVRPEGSVSTLKIQRTERGDSAVYLCASSFTGTWGNEQFFGPGTRLTVL.

The V gene is TRBV7-3, the J gene TRBJ2-2; 7 bases are shared with TRBD2. This CDR3 region has 17 residues. Trimming took 4 bases from V and 4 from J; bases not matched to a gene: 12. CDR1 SGHTA and CDR2 FQGTGA come from the germline V gene. In nucleotides, the CDR3 is TGTGCCAGCAGCTCCTCCTCTCGGGAGGTGGGCACCGGGGAGCTGTTTTTT. This translates into CASSSSSREVGTGELFF. Based on the CDR3 plus reference TRBV7-3 and TRBJ2-2, the full variable domain is GAGVSQTPSNKVTEKGKYVELRCDPISGHTALYWYRQSLGQGPEFLIYFQGTGAADDSGLPNDRFFAVRPEGSVSTLKIQRTERGDSAVYLCASSSSSREVGTGELFFGEGSRLTVL.

V is TRBV7-8 and J is TRBJ2-2; 7 nucleotides line up with TRBD1. CDR1 is SGHVS and CDR2 is FQNEAQ in the germline V gene. The CDR3 has 14 amino acids. Trimming removed 6 bases from V and 4 bases from J; junction bases left unmatched: 5. For the CDR3, the DNA is TGTGCCAGCAGACGACAGGGTTCCACCGGGGAGCTGTTTTTT. Translation gives CASRRQGSTGELFF.

J is TRBJ1-4 and V is TRBV5-6, with D unclear. This CDR3 is 16 amino acids long. Germline CDR1 and CDR2: SGHDT and YYEEEE. V dropped 0 bases and J dropped 0 bases, with 9 bases sitting between them. CDR3 DNA sequence: TGTGCCAGCAGCTTGGGCAGATTCGCAACTAATGAAAAACTGTTTTTT. Amino acid sequence: CASSLGRFATNEKLFF. Supplemented by reference TRBV5-6 and TRBJ1-4, the full variable domain reads DAGVTQSPTHLIKTRGQQVTLRCSPKSGHDTVSWYQQALGQGPQFIFQYYEEEERQRGNFPDRFSGHQFPNYSSELNVNALLLGDSALYLCASSLGRFATNEKLFFGSGTQLSVL.

The chain employs TRBV4-2 and TRBJ1-5; D may be TRBD1 (5 bases). V gave up 2 bases and J gave up 5 bases, with 10 bases separating them. This CDR3 spans 14 amino acids. CDR1 and CDR2 from the germline V gene are LGHNA and YNFKEQ. This chain's CDR3 is CASSQRPTDQPQHF. Written as DNA, the CDR3 is TGTGCCAGCAGCCAACGCCCGACAGATCAGCCCCAGCATTTT.

The V call is TRBV18, the J call TRBJ2-7, with 11 bases identical to TRBD2. The V segment lost 3 bases and the J segment 0 bases; nucleotides outside the gene matches: 7. Germline V CDR1 and CDR2: KGHSH, LQKENI. The CDR3 length is 17 residues. This CDR3 reads CASSPKLTSGGSYEQYF. DNA of the CDR3: TGTGCCAGCTCACCTAAACTCACTAGCGGGGGCTCCTACGAGCAGTACTTC.

V gene TRBV7-9 combines with J gene TRBJ2-1, with TRBD2 identical over 13 bases. Germline V gene lookup returns CDR1 SEHNR and CDR2 FQNEAQ (reference sequence). The V and J ends lost 7 bases and 9 bases, in that order; junction bases with no gene match: 12. The CDR3 is made up of 16 amino acids. CDR3 residues: CASNRPGLAGHREQFF. The DNA for the CDR3 is TGTGCCAGCAACCGCCCGGGACTAGCGGGGCACCGTGAGCAGTTCTTC.

The CDR3 DNA follows: TGTGCCAGCAGTCTCCGGACAGAGGGCGGGGAGCTGTTTTTT. It encodes CASSLRTEGGELFF. The chain is built from TRBV28 and TRBJ2-2, with D maybe TRBD1 (6 bases). The CDR3 consists of 14 residues. V was clipped by 5 bases and J by 7 bases, with 14 bases between them. Germline lookup yields CDR1 MDHEN and CDR2 SYDVKM.

V gene TRBV28 combines with J gene TRBJ1-1, with D unresolved. V shed 4 bases and J shed 4 bases, with 28 bases lying between them. The CDR3 is 19 residues long. Germline V gene sequence: CDR1 MDHEN, CDR2 SYDVKM. The CDR3 coding sequence is TGTGCCAGCAGTTCCCCCCCTGTGAGGGATCAAGATGCGGGCACTGAAGCTTTCTTT. It codes for CASSSPPVRDQDAGTEAFF.

Here the CDR3 reads CASSGFKRASYNEQFF. In nucleotides, the CDR3 is TGCGCCAGCAGTGGCTTCAAGCGGGCCTCCTACAATGAGCAGTTCTTC. The chain recombines TRBV10-1 with TRBJ2-1; D is perhaps TRBD2 (6 bases). The CDR3 is 16 amino acids. The ends were cut back, 4 bases at V and 0 bases at J, with 13 bases in the middle. Germline loops: CDR1 WNHNN, CDR2 SYGVQD (reference sequence).

The chain recombines TRBV28 with TRBJ1-1; D may be TRBD1 (6 bases). CDR3 size: 14 residues. V was clipped by 4 bases and J by 1 base, with 10 bases between them. Germline CDR1 and CDR2: MDHEN and SYDVKM. CDR3 nucleotide sequence: TGTGCCAGCAGTTCAACAGGGTGGAACACTGAAGCTTTCTTT. Its protein product is CASSSTGWNTEAFF.

This chain uses TRBV6-1 with TRBJ2-2, with D possibly matching TRBD2 (6 bases). The CDR3 consists of 15 residues. V was shortened by 1 base and J by 6 bases, with 12 bases between the two germline ends. Per the germline V gene, CDR1 is MNHNS and CDR2 is SASEGT. The CDR3 region is CASSEDLTGAGELFF. The CDR3 nucleotides are TGTGCCAGCAGTGAAGACCTAACGGGGGCCGGGGAGCTGTTTTTT.

The genes are TRBV28 and TRBJ2-5; tentative D call: TRBD2 (6 bases). The CDR3 runs to 16 residues. V was trimmed by 4 bases and J by 3 bases, leaving 18 bases between them. In germline, CDR1 is MDHEN, CDR2 SYDVKM. The CDR3 DNA follows: TGTGCCAGCAGTTCCCCGGTTGGTCGGGGGAAAGAGACCCAGTACTTC. It specifies CASSSPVGRGKETQYF.

The rearrangement joins TRBV4-2 to TRBJ1-5; 8 nucleotides agree with TRBD1. J gave up 0 bases and V 4 bases, and 14 bases lay outside the gene matches. Germline V gene sequence: CDR1 LGHNA, CDR2 YNFKEQ. This CDR3 is built from 19 residues. The CDR3 region has the DNA TGTGCCAGCAGCCCTATTGCCAGGGGGCCTGAATATAGCAATCAGCCCCAGCATTTT. Translated: CASSPIARGPEYSNQPQHF.

This chain's CDR3 is CASSATGTRNTEAFF. CDR3 coding DNA: TGCGCCAGCAGCGCTACAGGGACCAGGAACACTGAAGCTTTCTTT. The chain employs TRBV5-1 and TRBJ1-1; weak D call: TRBD1 (6 bases). CDR3 length equals 15 residues. V was shortened by 4 bases and J by 1 base, with 14 bases between the two germline ends. Germline V CDR1 and CDR2: SGHRS, YFSETQ.

DNA of the CDR3: TGTGCCAGCAGCAAAGACAGCAGGGTAGAATTCACCGGGGAGCTGTTTTTT. Translated, it gives CASSKDSRVEFTGELFF. The chain couples TRBV21-1 to TRBJ2-2; the tabulated D call, TRBD1, remains unverified against the DNA. TRBV21-1 is a known pseudogene. There are 17 residues in the CDR3.

The chain employs TRBV11-2 and TRBJ2-3, with 7 bases aligning to TRBD2. Germline V gene sequence: CDR1 SGHAT, CDR2 FQNNGV. V dropped 5 bases and J dropped 2; count of bases not matched to a gene: 10. The CDR3 runs 16 residues. The CDR3 region has the DNA TGTGCCAGCAGCCTAACCGGCGGGAGTGCCACAGATACGCAGTATTTT. Translating it yields CASSLTGGSATDTQYF.

In its sample, this clone was seen once. This rearrangement joins TRBV5-1 to TRBJ2-7, with D perhaps matching TRBD2 (6 bases). Per the germline V gene, CDR1 is SGHRS and CDR2 is YFSETQ. V dropped 3 bases and J dropped 5 bases, with 21 bases sitting between them. The CDR3 is made up of 16 amino acids. The CDR3 coding sequence is TGCGCCAGCAGCTACCCCATTGGGAAGGGGAGGAACGAGCAGTACTTC. Encoded protein: CASSYPIGKGRNEQYF. Full variable domain (outside the CDR3, taken from reference TRBV5-1 and TRBJ2-7): KAGVTQTPRYLIKTRGQQVTLSCSPISGHRSVSWYQQTPGQGLQFLFEYFSETQRNKGNFPGRFSGRQFSNSRSEMNVSTLELGDSALYLCASSYPIGKGRNEQYFGPGTRLTVT.

V is TRBV7-7 and J is TRBJ1-1, with a weak D call TRBD1 (5 bases). CDR1 is SSHAT, CDR2 FNYEAQ, per germline (reference sequence). This CDR3 region has 13 residues. Trimming took off 5 bases at V and 1 base at J, with 8 bases between the two ends. CDR3 in amino acids: CASSVDRNTEAFF. The CDR3 DNA reads as TGTGCCAGCAGCGTCGACAGGAACACTGAAGCTTTCTTT.

This chain uses TRBV11-2 with TRBJ2-3, with a possible D match to TRBD1 (5 bases). CDR1 SGHAT and CDR2 FQNNGV come from the germline V gene. This CDR3 is built from 17 residues. Trimming stripped 4 bases from V and 2 bases from J, with 19 bases between. The CDR3 spells CASSSTQGYRPTDTQYF. CDR3 nucleotide sequence: TGTGCCAGCAGCTCGACCCAGGGTTATCGACCCACAGATACGCAGTATTTT. The entire variable domain, with the rest obtained from reference TRBV11-2 and TRBJ2-3, is as follows: EAGVAQSPRYKIIEKRQSVAFWCNPISGHATLYWYQQILGQGPKLLIQFQNNGVVDDSQLPKDRFSAERLKGVDSTLKIQPAKLEDSAVYLCASSSTQGYRPTDTQYFGPGTRLTVL.